This entry lists 15 T cell receptor beta chains sequenced from one sample in a study of cytomegalovirus exposure and HLA in healthy donors (dated by TCRdb to about 2017). Libraries were prepared through the immunoSEQ multiplex PCR assay. For the multiplex PCR, a mixture combining 60 forward primers for TCR Vbeta segments and 13 reverse primers for TCR Jbeta segments was used. The source is immuneACCESS, and TCRdb retained only in-frame sequences with V and J called. Part of the clones is not carried over; for the studies checked, unresolved V genes explain less than half of this, and the remainder is unexplained. This sample lists roughly 200,000 clones; roughly 85% were detected once. The ten largest make up around 0.74% of the sample. The sample consisted of PBMCs. The receptors come from a woman in her forties in good health and CMV-seronegative.

V usage is TRBV30 and J usage is TRBJ2-7; perhaps TRBD1 as D (6 bases). The V gene lost 5 bases and the J gene lost 0 bases, with 8 bases spanning the gap. In germline, CDR1 is GTSNPN, CDR2 SVGIG (reference sequence). The CDR3 runs 12 residues. CDR3 sequence: CAWLDSSYEQYF. The CDR3 DNA sequence: TGTGCCTGGCTGGACAGCTCCTACGAGCAGTACTTC.

This chain joins TRBV14 and TRBJ2-2, with D perhaps TRBD2 (5 bases). CDR3 size: 16 residues. V lost 0 bases, J lost 1 base, and 9 bases lay in between. Germline V gene sequence: CDR1 SGHDN, CDR2 FVKESK. CDR3 nucleotide sequence: TGTGCCAGCAGCCAAGATCTACTAGGGAACACCGGGGAGCTGTTTTTT. Translation: CASSQDLLGNTGELFF.

J is TRBJ2-7 and V is TRBV15, with D possibly TRBD1 on 6 matching bases. Trimming shortened V by 3 bases and J by 3 bases, and 12 bases separated the two germline ends. Per the germline V gene, CDR1 is LNHNV and CDR2 is YYDKDF (reference sequence). The CDR3 covers 14 residues. DNA of the CDR3: TGTGCCACCAGCAGTCGGACAGTAGACTACGAGCAGTACTTC. Amino acid sequence: CATSSRTVDYEQYF.

CDR3 bases: TGTGCCAGCAGCTTCTCTAGCGGGAATGAGCAGTTCTTC. Protein: CASSFSSGNEQFF. The rearrangement uses TRBV5-6 and TRBJ2-1; 8 bases map to TRBD2. The CDR3 extends over 13 amino acids. The germline V gene encodes CDR1 SGHDT and CDR2 YYEEEE. V shed 2 bases, J shed 7 bases, and the junction held 2 bases outside the gene matches.

This clone was seen a single time. Other DNA sequences in this sample translate to the same CDR3. The chain has TRBV19 and TRBJ2-1; D gene uncertain. The V gene lost 1 base and the J gene lost 7 bases, with 14 bases spanning the gap. The CDR3 extends over 15 amino acids. CDR1 and CDR2 (germline): LNHDA, SQIVND (reference sequence). As DNA, the CDR3 is TGTGCCAGTAGTATAGTGCGTGATGCCCGTAATGAGCAGTTCTTC. Its translation: CASSIVRDARNEQFF.

The chain joins TRBV28 to TRBJ2-1; TRBD2 aligns across 8 bases. V lost 3 bases and J lost 5; bases outside the gene matches: 12. The germline gives CDR1 MDHEN, CDR2 SYDVKM. The CDR3 is 17 residues long. In nucleotides, the CDR3 is TGTGCCAGCAGTTTTTGGGCAAAACTAGCGGCCCACAATGAGCAGTTCTTC. Translation gives CASSFWAKLAAHNEQFF.

J is TRBJ2-7 and V is TRBV4-2, with 11 bases lining up with TRBD2. CDR3 length: 17 amino acids. V shed 0 bases, J shed 7 bases, and the junction held 11 bases outside the gene matches. The V gene's germline CDR1 is LGHNA and CDR2 YNFKEQ. CDR3: CASSQEAPLAGGEEQYF. Here the CDR3 DNA reads TGTGCCAGCAGCCAAGAGGCCCCGTTAGCGGGGGGGGAGGAGCAGTACTTC.

V usage is TRBV4-3 and J usage is TRBJ1-4; 10 nucleotides match TRBD1. This CDR3 contains 13 residues. V lost 4 bases, J lost 10 bases, and 3 bases stayed unmatched. In germline, CDR1 is LGHNA, CDR2 YSLEER. This chain's CDR3 is CASSPRTGGKLFF. The CDR3 region has the DNA TGCGCCAGCAGCCCTAGGACAGGGGGAAAACTGTTTTTT.

The rearrangement uses TRBV6-5 and TRBJ2-1, with 8 bases aligning to TRBD2. Germline CDR1 and CDR2: MNHEY and SVGAGI. The CDR3 is 13 amino acids. V shed 6 bases, J shed 8 bases, and the junction held 6 bases outside the gene matches. This CDR3 reads CASSPGGGDEQFF. Here the CDR3 DNA reads TGTGCCAGCAGCCCCGGGGGGGGCGATGAGCAGTTCTTC.

The chain links TRBV27 to TRBJ1-6, with D uncertain. CDR3 length: 16 residues. Trimming shortened V by 4 bases and J by 10 bases, and 20 bases separated the two germline ends. Looked up from germline, CDR1 is MNHEY and CDR2 is SMNVEV (reference sequence). The CDR3 region has the DNA TGTGCCAGCAGTTCCTACCGGACCTTCGCGGGCTCACCCCTCCACTTT. It translates to CASSSYRTFAGSPLHF.

This clone was observed a single time. The V and J genes are TRBV7-2 and TRBJ1-2; a weak D match, TRBD1 (5 bases). CDR3 length: 15 amino acids. V was clipped by 6 bases and J by 6 bases, with 20 bases between them. Germline CDR1 reads SGHTA; CDR2 reads FQGNSA. The CDR3 DNA follows: TGTGCCAGCAGATTATTAAGGGGAGGGGCGCATGGCTACACCTTC. This sequence encodes CASRLLRGGAHGYTF.

The V gene is TRBV5-4, the J gene TRBJ1-5, with a weak D call TRBD1 (6 bases). CDR1 and CDR2 from the germline V gene are SGHNT and YYREEE (reference sequence). Between the trimmed V and J ends, which lost 1 base and 4 bases, there was a span of 9 bases. The CDR3 length is 14 residues. The CDR3 here is CASSLNRDNQPQHF. As DNA, the CDR3 is TGTGCCAGCAGCTTGAACAGGGATAATCAGCCCCAGCATTTT.

V and J are TRBV4-3 and TRBJ2-3; 13 bases fit TRBD2. With V trimmed by 1 base and J by 8 bases, 6 bases remained unmatched. The CDR3 covers 16 residues. From germline, CDR1 is LGHNA and CDR2 YSLEER. The CDR3 sequence: CASSQGGLAGRFTQYF. CDR3 in DNA: TGCGCCAGCAGCCAAGGGGGACTAGCGGGAAGATTTACGCAGTATTTT.

The rearrangement joins TRBV5-1 to TRBJ1-4; TRBD1 matches 7 bases. V trimming: 0 bases; J trimming: 7 bases; junction bases outside the gene matches: 6. CDR1 and CDR2 (germline): SGHRS, YFSETQ. This CDR3 contains 15 residues. DNA for the CDR3: TGCGCCAGCAGCTTGGATGAGGGGGCCGGTGAAAAACTGTTTTTT. Translated: CASSLDEGAGEKLFF.

The chain uses TRBV6-1 and TRBJ1-1; no firm D call. This CDR3 comprises 14 residues. Germline V gene sequence: CDR1 MNHNS, CDR2 SASEGT. The V gene lost 3 bases and the J gene lost 4 bases, with 12 bases spanning the gap. CDR3 amino acids: CASSDLLSRTEAFF. DNA for the CDR3: TGTGCCAGCAGTGACCTCCTATCGCGCACTGAAGCTTTCTTT.